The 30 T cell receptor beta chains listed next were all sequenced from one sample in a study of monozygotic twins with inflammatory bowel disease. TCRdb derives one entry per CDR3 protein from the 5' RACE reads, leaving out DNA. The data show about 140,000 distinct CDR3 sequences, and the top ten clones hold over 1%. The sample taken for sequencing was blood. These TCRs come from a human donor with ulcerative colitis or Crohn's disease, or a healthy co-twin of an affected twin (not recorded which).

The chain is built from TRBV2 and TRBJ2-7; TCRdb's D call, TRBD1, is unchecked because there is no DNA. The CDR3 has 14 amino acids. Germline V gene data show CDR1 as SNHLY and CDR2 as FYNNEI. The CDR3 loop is CATQTGTQSYEQYF.

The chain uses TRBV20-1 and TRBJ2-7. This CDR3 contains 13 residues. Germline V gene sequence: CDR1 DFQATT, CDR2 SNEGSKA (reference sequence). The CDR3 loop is CSARGSLYYEQYF.

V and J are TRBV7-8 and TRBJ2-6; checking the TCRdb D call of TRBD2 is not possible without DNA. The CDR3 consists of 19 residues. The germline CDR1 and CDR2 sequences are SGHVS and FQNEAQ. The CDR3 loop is CASSLRASSVFSGANVLTF.

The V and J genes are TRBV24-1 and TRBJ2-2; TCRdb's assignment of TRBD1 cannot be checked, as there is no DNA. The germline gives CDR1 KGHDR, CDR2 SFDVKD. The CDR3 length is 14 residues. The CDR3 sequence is CATTGTSFGEELFF.

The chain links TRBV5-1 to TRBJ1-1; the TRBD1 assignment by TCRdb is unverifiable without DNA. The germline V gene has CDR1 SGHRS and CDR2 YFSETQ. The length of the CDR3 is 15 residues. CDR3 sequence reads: CASSLESGMNTEAFF.

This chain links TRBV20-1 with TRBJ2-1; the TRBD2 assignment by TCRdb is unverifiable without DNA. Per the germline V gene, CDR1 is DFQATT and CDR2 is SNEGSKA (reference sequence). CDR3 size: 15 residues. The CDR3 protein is CSAPGGDGPRDEQFF.

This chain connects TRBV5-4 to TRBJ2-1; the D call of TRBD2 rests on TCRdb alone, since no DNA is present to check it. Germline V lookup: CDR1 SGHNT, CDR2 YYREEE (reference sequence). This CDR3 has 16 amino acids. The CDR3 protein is CASSFLAGRSYNEQFF.

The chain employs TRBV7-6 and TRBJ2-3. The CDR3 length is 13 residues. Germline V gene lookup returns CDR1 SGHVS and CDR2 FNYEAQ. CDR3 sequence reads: CASRPTSVDTQYF.

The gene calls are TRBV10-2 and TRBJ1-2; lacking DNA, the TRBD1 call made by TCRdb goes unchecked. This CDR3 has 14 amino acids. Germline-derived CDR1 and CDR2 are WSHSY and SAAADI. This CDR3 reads CASSSGGRGYGYTF.

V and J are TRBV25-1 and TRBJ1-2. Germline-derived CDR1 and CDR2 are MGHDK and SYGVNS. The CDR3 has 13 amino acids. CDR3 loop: CASSEYSTSSYTF.

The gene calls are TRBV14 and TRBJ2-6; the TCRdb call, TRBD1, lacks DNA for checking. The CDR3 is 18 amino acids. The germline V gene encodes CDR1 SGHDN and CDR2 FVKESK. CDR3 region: CASSQVRGDFSGANVLTF.

The CDR3 spells CASSITRDTGELFF. The rearrangement joins TRBV19 to TRBJ2-2; lacking DNA, the TRBD1 call made by TCRdb goes unchecked. The CDR3 contains 14 residues. CDR1 and CDR2 (germline): LNHDA, SQIVND (reference sequence).

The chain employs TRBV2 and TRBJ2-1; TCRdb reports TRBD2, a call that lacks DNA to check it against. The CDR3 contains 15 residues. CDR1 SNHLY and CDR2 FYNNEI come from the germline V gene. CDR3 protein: CASSEGGGVYNEQFF.

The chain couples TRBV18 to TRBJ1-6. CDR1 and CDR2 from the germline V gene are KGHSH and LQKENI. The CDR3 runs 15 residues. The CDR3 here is CASSPTGVAGSPLHF.

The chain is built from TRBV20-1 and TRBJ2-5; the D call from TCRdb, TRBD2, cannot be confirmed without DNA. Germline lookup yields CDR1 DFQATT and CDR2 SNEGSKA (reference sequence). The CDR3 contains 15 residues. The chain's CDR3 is CSARPRGGRFQTQYF.

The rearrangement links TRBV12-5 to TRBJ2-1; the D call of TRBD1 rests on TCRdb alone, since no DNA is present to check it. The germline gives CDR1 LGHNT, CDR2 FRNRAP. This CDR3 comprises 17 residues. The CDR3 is CASGSVGQGVFANEQFF.

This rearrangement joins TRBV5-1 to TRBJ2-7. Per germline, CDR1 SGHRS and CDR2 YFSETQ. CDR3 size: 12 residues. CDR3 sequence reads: CASRMDSYEQYF.

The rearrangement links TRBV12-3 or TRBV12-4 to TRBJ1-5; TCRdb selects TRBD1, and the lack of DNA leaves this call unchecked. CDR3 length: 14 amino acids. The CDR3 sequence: CASSLQGSNQPQHF.

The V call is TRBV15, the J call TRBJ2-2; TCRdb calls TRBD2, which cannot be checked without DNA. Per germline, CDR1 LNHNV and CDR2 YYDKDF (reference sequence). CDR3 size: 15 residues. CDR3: CAIRALAVNTGELFF. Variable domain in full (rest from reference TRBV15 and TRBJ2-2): DAMVIQNPRYQVTQFGKPVTLSCSQTLNHNVMYWYQQKSSQAPKLLFHYYDKDFNNEADTPDNFQSRRPNTSFCFLDIRSPGLGDTAMYLCAIRALAVNTGELFFGEGSRLTVL.

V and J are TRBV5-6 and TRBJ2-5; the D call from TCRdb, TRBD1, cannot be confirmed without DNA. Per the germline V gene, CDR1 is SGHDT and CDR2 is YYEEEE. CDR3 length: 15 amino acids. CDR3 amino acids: CASSATQLPRETQYF.

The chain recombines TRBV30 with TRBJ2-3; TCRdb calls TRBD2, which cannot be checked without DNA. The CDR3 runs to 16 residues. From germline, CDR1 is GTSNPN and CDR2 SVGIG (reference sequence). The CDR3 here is CAWSVPLAGGSDTQYF. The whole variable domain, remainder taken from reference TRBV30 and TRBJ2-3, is SQTIHQWPATLVQPVGSPLSLECTVEGTSNPNLYWYRQAAGRGLQLLFYSVGIGQISSEVPQNLSASRPQDRQFILSSKKLLLSDSGFYLCAWSVPLAGGSDTQYFGPGTRLTVL.

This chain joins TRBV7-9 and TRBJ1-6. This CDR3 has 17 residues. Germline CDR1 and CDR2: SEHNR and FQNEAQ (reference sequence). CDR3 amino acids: CASSLADKSSYNSPLHF.

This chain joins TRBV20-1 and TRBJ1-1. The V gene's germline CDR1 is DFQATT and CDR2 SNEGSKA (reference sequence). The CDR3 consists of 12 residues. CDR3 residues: CSASAALLGAFF.

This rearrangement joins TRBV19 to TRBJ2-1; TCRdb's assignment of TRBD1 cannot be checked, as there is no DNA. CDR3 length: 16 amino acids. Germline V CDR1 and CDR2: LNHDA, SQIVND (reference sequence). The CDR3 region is CASSWISPQGTNEQFF.

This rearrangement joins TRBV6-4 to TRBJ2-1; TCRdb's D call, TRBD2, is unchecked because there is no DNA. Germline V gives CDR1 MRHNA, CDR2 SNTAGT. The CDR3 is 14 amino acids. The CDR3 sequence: CATRKDLATMEQFF.

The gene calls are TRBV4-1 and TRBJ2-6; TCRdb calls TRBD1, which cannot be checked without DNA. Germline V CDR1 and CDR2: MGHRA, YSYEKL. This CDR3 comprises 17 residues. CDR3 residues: CASSLAWGSSGANVLTF.

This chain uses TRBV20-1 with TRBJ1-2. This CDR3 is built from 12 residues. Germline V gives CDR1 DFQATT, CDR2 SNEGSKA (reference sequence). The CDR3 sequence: CSAIPQIYGYTF.

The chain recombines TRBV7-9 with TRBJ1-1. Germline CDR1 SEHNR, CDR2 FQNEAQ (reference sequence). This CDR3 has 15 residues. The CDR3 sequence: CASSLEEGWGTEAFF.

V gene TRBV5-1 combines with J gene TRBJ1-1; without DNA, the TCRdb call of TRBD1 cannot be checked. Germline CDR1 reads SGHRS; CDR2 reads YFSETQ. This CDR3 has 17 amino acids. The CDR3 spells CASSLETPGPLNTEAFF.

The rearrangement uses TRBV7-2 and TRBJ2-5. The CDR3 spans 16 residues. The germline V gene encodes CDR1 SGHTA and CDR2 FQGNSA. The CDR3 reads CASSLGFMGFQETQYF. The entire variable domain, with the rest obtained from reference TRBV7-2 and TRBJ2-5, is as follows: GAGVSQSPSNKVTEKGKDVELRCDPISGHTALYWYRQSLGQGLEFLIYFQGNSAPDKSGLPSDRFSAERTGGSVSTLTIQRTQQEDSAVYLCASSLGFMGFQETQYFGPGTRLLVL.